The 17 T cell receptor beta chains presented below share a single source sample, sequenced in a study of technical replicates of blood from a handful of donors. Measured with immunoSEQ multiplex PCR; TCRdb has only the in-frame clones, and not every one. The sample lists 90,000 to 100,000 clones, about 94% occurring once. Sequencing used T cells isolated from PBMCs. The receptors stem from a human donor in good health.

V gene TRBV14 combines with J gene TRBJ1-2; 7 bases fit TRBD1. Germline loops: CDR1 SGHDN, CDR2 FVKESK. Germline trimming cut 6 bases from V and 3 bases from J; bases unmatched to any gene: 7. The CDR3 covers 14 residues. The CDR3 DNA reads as TGTGCCAGCAGTCAGGACAGGAGCTACTATGGCTACACCTTC. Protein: CASSQDRSYYGYTF. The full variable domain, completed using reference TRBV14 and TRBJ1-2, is EAGVTQFPSHSVIEKGQTVTLRCDPISGHDNLYWYRRVMGKEIKFLLHFVKESKQDESGMPNNRFLAERTGGTYSTLKVQPAELEDSGVYFCASSQDRSYYGYTFGSGTRLTVV.

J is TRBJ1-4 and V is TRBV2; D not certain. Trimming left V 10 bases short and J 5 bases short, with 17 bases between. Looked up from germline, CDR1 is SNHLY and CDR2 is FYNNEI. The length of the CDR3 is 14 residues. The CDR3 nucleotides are TGTGCCACCGGGCGGGGAACCGTAAATGAAAAACTGTTTTTT. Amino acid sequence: CATGRGTVNEKLFF.

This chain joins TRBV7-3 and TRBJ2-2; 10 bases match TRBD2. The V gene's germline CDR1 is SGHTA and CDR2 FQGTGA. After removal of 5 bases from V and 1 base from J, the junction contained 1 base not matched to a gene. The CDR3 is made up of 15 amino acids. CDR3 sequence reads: CASSASGRNTGELFF. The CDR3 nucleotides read TGTGCCAGCAGCGCTAGCGGGAGGAACACCGGGGAGCTGTTTTTT.

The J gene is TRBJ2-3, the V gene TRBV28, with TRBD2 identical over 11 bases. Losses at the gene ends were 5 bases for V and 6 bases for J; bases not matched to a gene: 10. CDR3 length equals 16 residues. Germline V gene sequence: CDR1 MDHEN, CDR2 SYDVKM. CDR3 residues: CASSLVLAGGRDTQYF. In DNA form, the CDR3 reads TGTGCCAGCAGTCTCGTTCTAGCGGGAGGAAGGGATACGCAGTATTTT. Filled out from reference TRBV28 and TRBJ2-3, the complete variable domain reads DVKVTQSSRYLVKRTGEKVFLECVQDMDHENMFWYRQDPGLGLRLIYFSYDVKMKEKGDIPEGYSVSREKKERFSLILESASTNQTSMYLCASSLVLAGGRDTQYFGPGTRLTVL.

The DNA of the CDR3 is TGTGCCAGCAGTTATATCCCCCAGGGATTTGAGAATGAGCAGTTCTTC. Translated, it gives CASSYIPQGFENEQFF. This chain links TRBV6-6 with TRBJ2-1; D might be TRBD1 (5 bases). V was shortened by 3 bases and J by 7 bases, with 19 bases between the two germline ends. Looked up from germline, CDR1 is MNHNY and CDR2 is SVGAGI (reference sequence). This CDR3 spans 16 amino acids.

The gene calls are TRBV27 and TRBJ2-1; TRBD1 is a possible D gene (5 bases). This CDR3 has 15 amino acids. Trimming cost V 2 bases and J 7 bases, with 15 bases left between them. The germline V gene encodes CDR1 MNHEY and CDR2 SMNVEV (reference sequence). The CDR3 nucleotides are TGTGCCAGCAGTTTAAGGACACCCCTAGGGAATGAGCAGTTCTTC. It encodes CASSLRTPLGNEQFF.

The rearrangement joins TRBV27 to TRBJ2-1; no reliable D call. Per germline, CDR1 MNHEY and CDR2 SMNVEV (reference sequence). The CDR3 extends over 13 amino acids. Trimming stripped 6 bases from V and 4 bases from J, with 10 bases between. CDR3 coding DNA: TGTGCCAGCAGGACTGACGGGTACAATGAGCAGTTCTTC. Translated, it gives CASRTDGYNEQFF.

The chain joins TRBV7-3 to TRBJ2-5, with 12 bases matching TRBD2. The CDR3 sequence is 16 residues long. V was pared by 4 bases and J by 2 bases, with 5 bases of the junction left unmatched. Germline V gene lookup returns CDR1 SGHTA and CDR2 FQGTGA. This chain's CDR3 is CASSSWTSGTQETQYF. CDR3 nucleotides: TGTGCCAGCAGCTCCTGGACTAGCGGGACGCAAGAGACCCAGTACTTC. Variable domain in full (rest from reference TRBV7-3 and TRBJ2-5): GAGVSQTPSNKVTEKGKYVELRCDPISGHTALYWYRQSLGQGPEFLIYFQGTGAADDSGLPNDRFFAVRPEGSVSTLKIQRTERGDSAVYLCASSSWTSGTQETQYFGPGTRLLVL.

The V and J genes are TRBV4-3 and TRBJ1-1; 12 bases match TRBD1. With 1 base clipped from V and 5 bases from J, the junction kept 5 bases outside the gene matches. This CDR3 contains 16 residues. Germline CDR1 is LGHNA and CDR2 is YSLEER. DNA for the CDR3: TGCGCCAGCAGCCAAGCCGGGACAGGGGGCTTGACTGAAGCTTTCTTT. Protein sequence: CASSQAGTGGLTEAFF.

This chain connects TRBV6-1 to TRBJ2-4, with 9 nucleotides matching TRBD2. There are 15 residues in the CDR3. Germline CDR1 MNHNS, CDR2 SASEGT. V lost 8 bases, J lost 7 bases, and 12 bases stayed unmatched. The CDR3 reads CASGSSGTSTNIQYF. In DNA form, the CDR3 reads TGTGCCAGCGGCTCTAGCGGGACTTCGACCAACATTCAGTACTTC.

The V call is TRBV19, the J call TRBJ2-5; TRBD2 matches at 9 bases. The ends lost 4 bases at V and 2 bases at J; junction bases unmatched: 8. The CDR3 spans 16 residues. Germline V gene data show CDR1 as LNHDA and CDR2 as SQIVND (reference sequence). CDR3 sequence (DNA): TGTGCCAGTAGTACCCAGAGCCTAGCGGGACAAGAGACCCAGTACTTC. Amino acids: CASSTQSLAGQETQYF.

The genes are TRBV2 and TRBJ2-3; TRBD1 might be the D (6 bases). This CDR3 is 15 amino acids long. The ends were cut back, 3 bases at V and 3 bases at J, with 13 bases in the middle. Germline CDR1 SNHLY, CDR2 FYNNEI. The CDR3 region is CASSDLQGWTDTQYF. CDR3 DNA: TGTGCCAGCAGTGATCTACAGGGCTGGACAGATACGCAGTATTTT.

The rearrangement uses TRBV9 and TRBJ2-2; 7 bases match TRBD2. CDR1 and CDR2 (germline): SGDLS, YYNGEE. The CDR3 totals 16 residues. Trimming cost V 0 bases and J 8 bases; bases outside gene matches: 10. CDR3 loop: CASSVGTSSASGELFF. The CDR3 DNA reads TGTGCCAGCAGCGTAGGGACTAGTAGCGCCTCTGGGGAGCTGTTTTTT.

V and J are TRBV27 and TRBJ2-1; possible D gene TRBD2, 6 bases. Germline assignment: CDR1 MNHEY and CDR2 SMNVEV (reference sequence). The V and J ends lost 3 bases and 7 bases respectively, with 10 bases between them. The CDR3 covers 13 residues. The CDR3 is CASSFTSLNEQFF. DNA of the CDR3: TGTGCCAGCAGTTTCACTAGCCTTAATGAGCAGTTCTTC.

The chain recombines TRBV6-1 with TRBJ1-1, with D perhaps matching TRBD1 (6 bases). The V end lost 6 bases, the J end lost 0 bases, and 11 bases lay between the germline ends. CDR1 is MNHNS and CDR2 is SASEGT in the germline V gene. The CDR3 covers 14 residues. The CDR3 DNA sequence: TGTGCCAGCAGAATTGGGACACTGAACACTGAAGCTTTCTTT. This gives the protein CASRIGTLNTEAFF.

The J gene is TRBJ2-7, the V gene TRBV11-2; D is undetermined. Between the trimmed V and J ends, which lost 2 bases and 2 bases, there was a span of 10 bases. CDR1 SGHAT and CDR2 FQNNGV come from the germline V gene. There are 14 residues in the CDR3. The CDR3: CASSLLARTYEQYF. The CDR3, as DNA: TGTGCCAGCAGCTTACTCGCCAGAACCTACGAGCAGTACTTC.

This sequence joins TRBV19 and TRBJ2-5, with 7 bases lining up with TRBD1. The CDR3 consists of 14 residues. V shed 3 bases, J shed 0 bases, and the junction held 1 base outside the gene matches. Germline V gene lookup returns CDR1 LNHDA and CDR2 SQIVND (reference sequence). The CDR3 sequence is CASSIQGDQETQYF. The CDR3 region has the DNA TGTGCCAGTAGTATTCAGGGGGACCAAGAGACCCAGTACTTC.